What follows is one T cell receptor (beta chain) and its context. The data were obtained in a study of blood T cell repertoires in COVID-19. As for the study in general: Samples taken during acute and convalescent COVID-19 were collected in the United States, Italy and Spain. The cDNA or gDNA used as material had been derived from T cells, B-cell-depleted T cells, or PBMCs.

In the authors' methods: Nucleated cell counts were estimated from reference gene primer amplification. The table came from immunoSEQ multiplex PCR; TCRdb's copy has only in-frame clones and leaves some out. That table furnishes V, J and clone size, whereas the DNA furnished D and trimming. This table has around 72,000 clones, around 90% appearing once. This receptor was obtained from a man in his fifties with acute or convalescent COVID-19. Sequenced input: peripheral blood.

CDR3 nucleotide sequence: TGTGCCAGCAGCCCGCGAACTAGCGGGTACACAGATACGCAGTATTTT. It encodes CASSPRTSGYTDTQYF. V usage is TRBV7-2 and J usage is TRBJ2-3, with 9 bases that match TRBD2. The CDR3 runs to 16 residues. V shed 5 bases, J shed 2 bases, and the junction held 8 bases outside the gene matches. Germline V CDR1 and CDR2: SGHTA, FQGNSA.